This is a list of T cell receptor beta chains from one sample in a study of shared clonotypes between healthy human individuals. Sequencing used immunoSEQ multiplex PCR; TCRdb keeps in-frame clones, though not all of them. The data hold 400,000 to 600,000 clones, with roughly 79% observed a single time. The sequencing sample was made of PBMCs. The receptors derive from a woman aged 40 to 50 in good health. Some clones in this sample may be carry-over from other donors' samples. CDR3s include the opening cysteine and the closing phenylalanine or tryptophan. A D gene is named only where the DNA matches it firmly. For some rows the clone size is stated as once, few or many, or as a class when expanded; others skip it.

>TRBJ2-2|-|TRBV27|few
TGTGCCAGCAGTTTAAGGGGGACTATCATATCCGACACGAACACCGGGGAGCTGTTTTTT
CASSLRGTIISDTNTGELFF
>TRBJ1-2|-|TRBV7-6|once
TGTGCCAGCAGCCCAAGGGCCTCTAACTATGGCTACACCTTC
CASSPRASNYGYTF
>TRBJ2-3|-|TRBV19|-
TGTGCCAGTACTTTGGGGGGCAGCAGCACAGATACGCAGTATTTT
CASTLGGSSTDTQYF
>TRBJ2-2|TRBD1|TRBV11-3|-
TGTGCCAGCAGCTCCTTCCAGGACAGGGGGGGAACCGGGGAGCTGTTTTTT
CASSSFQDRGGTGELFF
>TRBJ2-3|TRBD2|TRBV2|-
TGTGCCAGCAGGAGGACTAGCGGGTTGACAGATACGCAGTATTTT
CASRRTSGLTDTQYF
>TRBJ1-4|-|TRBV18|-
TGTGCCAGCTCACTAAACGAGGATGAAAAACTGTTTTTT
CASSLNEDEKLFF
>TRBJ2-3|-|TRBV28|-
TGTGCCAGCAGTTTTCGGGATACGCAGTATTTT
CASSFRDTQYF
>TRBJ2-5|-|TRBV28|few
TGTGCCAGCAGTGGGTCGGCGGAGACCCAGTACTTC
CASSGSAETQYF
>TRBJ2-1|TRBD2|TRBV4-1|once
TGCGCCAGCAGCCAAGTTCCGGGACTAGCAGATACCTACAATGAGCAGTTCTTC
CASSQVPGLADTYNEQFF
>TRBJ2-1|TRBD2|TRBV5-4|-
TGTGCCAGCCATCCGGGGGGTACCTACGGGTACAATGAGCAGTTCTTC
CASHPGGTYGYNEQFF
>TRBJ1-5|TRBD1|TRBV10-3|-
TGTGCCGCCGGACAGGGAGGCAATCAGCCCCAGCATTTT
CAAGQGGNQPQHF
>TRBJ1-1|TRBD1|TRBV4-2|many
TGTGCCAGCAGCCAGCCGGGCGGGACAGGGGGGATGAACACTGAAGCTTTCTTT
CASSQPGGTGGMNTEAFF
>TRBJ1-4|-|TRBV5-4|-
TGTGCCAGCAGCCAAGCTAGTACGCTCTCAACTAATGAAAAACTGTTTTTT
CASSQASTLSTNEKLFF
>TRBJ2-7|-|TRBV28|-
TGTGCCAGCTATCTGGCAGGGGCCCCCTACGAGCAGTACTTC
CASYLAGAPYEQYF
>TRBJ2-2|-|TRBV29-1|few
TGCAGCGGAAGTGAGAACACCGGGGAGCTGTTTTTT
CSGSENTGELFF
>TRBJ2-7|-|TRBV7-7|-
TGTGCCAGCAGCTTAATCAAGCAGTACTTC
CASSLIKQYF
>TRBJ1-5|-|TRBV20-1|-
TGCAGTGCCGCAACGGATCAGCCCCAGCATTTT
CSAATDQPQHF
>TRBJ1-2|-|TRBV2|-
TGTGCCAGCAGTGAAGAGGGTTTGTACTATGGCTACACCTTC
CASSEEGLYYGYTF
>TRBJ2-1|TRBD2|TRBV6-5|-
TGTGCCAGCAGTCCACTAGCGGGAGGTCTCAATGAGCAGTTCTTC
CASSPLAGGLNEQFF
>TRBJ2-3|TRBD1|TRBV5-1|-
TGCGCCAGCAGCTTGGACAGGGGACGCACAGATACGCAGTATTTT
CASSLDRGRTDTQYF
>TRBJ2-1|TRBD2|TRBV14|-
TGTGCCAGCAAGGGACTAGGAGTCAATGAGCAGTTCTTC
CASKGLGVNEQFF
>TRBJ2-5|TRBD2|TRBV9|-
TGTGCCAGCAGCGTAGCGGGAGGGCCAGAGACCCAGTACTTC
CASSVAGGPETQYF
>TRBJ1-5|-|TRBV30|-
TGTGCCTGGAGTGTGGGGTGGGCCAATAGCAATCAGCCCCAGCATTTT
CAWSVGWANSNQPQHF